The source of this TCR beta chain is a study of T cell clones after liver transplantation. Sequencing used immunoSEQ multiplex PCR; TCRdb keeps in-frame clones, though not all of them. The table includes roughly 12,000 clones, roughly 74% detected once. This clone was counted between two and nine times. CDR1 is MNHNS, CDR2 SASEGT, per germline. The CDR3 consists of 15 residues. The V and J ends lost 1 base and 6 bases respectively, with 13 bases between them. CD3+CD4+ and CD3+CD8+ cells were FACS-sorted from thawed unstimulated PBMCs. The clonotype originates from a human patient who received a liver transplant. Some T cells may be graft donor cells. The V and J genes are TRBV6-1 and TRBJ1-5, with D maybe TRBD1 (6 bases). The specimen was CD8+ T cells from blood, collected at the 22-month timepoint. CDR3 coding DNA: TGTGCCAGCAGTGAAGGCAGGGGACGCGGTCAGCCCCAGCATTTT. Its translation: CASSEGRGRGQPQHF.